The rows below give T cell receptor beta chains drawn from one sample of a study of cytomegalovirus exposure and HLA in healthy donors. TCRdb's table, derived via immunoSEQ multiplex PCR, lists solely in-frame clones and lacks some. The data hold under 65,000 clones, with 85% to 95% observed a single time. Sequenced: PBMCs. The receptors were gathered from a woman under 30 in good health and CMV-seropositive. CDR3s include the opening cysteine and the closing phenylalanine or tryptophan.

TRBJ1-5 TRBV7-9 CASSLGGQGIYQPQHF
TRBJ2-4 TRBV6-1 CASSEFQEGNIQYF
TRBJ2-7 TRBV6-1 CASSGAEGQGSYEQYF
TRBJ1-1 TRBV19 CASSPKGQGAEAFF
TRBJ2-7 TRBV4-2 CASSQDSDTSGLFYEQYF
TRBJ1-2 TRBV5-1 CASSKQGDYGYTF
TRBJ2-3 TRBV5-1 CASSSGTGSRTDTQYF
TRBJ2-1 TRBV5-4 CASSLNSGQLDNEQFF
TRBJ1-2 TRBV28 CASSPPWGRPSYGYTF
TRBJ2-3 TRBV10-3 CAINADGTSTDTQYF
TRBJ2-1 TRBV6-5 CASTRDRAYNEQFF
TRBJ2-7 TRBV11-2 CASSVTSFMFYEQYF
TRBJ1-1 TRBV28 CASTSLGGGWTEAFF
TRBJ2-3 TRBV27 CASSLREREGIGYF
TRBJ2-1 TRBV15 CATSRTGQGQFF
TRBJ2-3 TRBV2 CASRDWSTDTQYF
TRBJ2-6 TRBV6-6 CASSSSSGANVLTF
TRBJ1-1 TRBV7-8 CASSSRTGTTRLAEAFF
TRBJ1-3 TRBV2 CASSGDRGRGNTIYF
TRBJ2-1 TRBV9 CASSVSTGDGEQFF
TRBJ2-1 TRBV14 CASSQESGVLFF
TRBJ2-1 TRBV7-9 CASKLVDNEQFF
TRBJ2-7 TRBV6-1 CASSEALGLFYEQYF
TRBJ2-5 TRBV2 CASSDSRVQETQYF
TRBJ2-2 TRBV4-2 CASSQGGTGLGSSNTGELFF
TRBJ1-2 TRBV10-1 CASSEFRDYGYTF
TRBJ1-1 TRBV4-2 CASSQNIDRGVTEAFF
TRBJ1-1 TRBV6-6 CASSQTATLAGTEAFF
TRBJ2-3 TRBV6-1 CASSDITSLASDTQYF
TRBJ1-3 TRBV4-2 CASSQRPTTGGSGNTIYF
TRBJ2-3 TRBV6-5 CASSYTGQGSTDTQYF
TRBJ1-1 TRBV30 CAWSDTQTVEAFF
TRBJ1-4 TRBV19 CASSRQGTATNEKLFF
TRBJ2-3 TRBV5-1 CASNSSGSPRDTQYF
TRBJ1-2 TRBV27 CASSPRTGSTEGYTF
TRBJ2-5 TRBV2 CASSLWTGRETQYF
TRBJ2-2 TRBV30 CAWSVTGGNTGELFF
TRBJ1-5 TRBV27 CATSPGTGDNQPQHF
TRBJ1-1 TRBV28 CASSFVTGLHTEAFF
TRBJ2-1 TRBV10-3 CAISESWREGLNEQFF
TRBJ2-1 TRBV7-2 CASSRTVSYNEQFF
TRBJ2-1 TRBV6-1 CASIVGTHGHGKLFF
TRBJ2-3 TRBV9 CASSALGTDTQYF
TRBJ2-3 TRBV7-2 CASSSQGAADTQYF
TRBJ2-3 TRBV28 CASSSLDRISSTDTQYF
TRBJ1-2 TRBV6-6 CASNPGGTLYGYTF
TRBJ1-1 TRBV13 CASSTGQGPEAFF